This TCR beta chain stems from a study of Graves' ophthalmopathy and Graves' hyperthyroidism (dated by TCRdb to 2016 to 2018). Some background on the complete study: Peripheral blood samples were taken at the time of initial diagnosis, before any treatment was given. In over 5 hyperthyroidism patients, the T-cell repertoires found in thyroid tissue were compared with those found in blood. After sampling, hyperthyroidism patients received methimazole starting at 30 mg daily, and ophthalmopathy patients received high-dose intravenous methylprednisolone. For independent validation, a separate cohort was made up of approximately 19 hyperthyroidism patients plus 17 patients who later progressed from hyperthyroidism to ophthalmopathy. A discovery set of 100 patients (43 ophthalmopathy, 57 stable hyperthyroidism) was enrolled to explore V-J signatures distinguishing ophthalmopathy from hyperthyroidism. In total, some 140 blood samples were TCR-sequenced: approximately 42 ophthalmopathy, over 70 hyperthyroidism and approximately 17 hyperthyroidism-to-ophthalmopathy patients. The study used TCR beta repertoire signatures to distinguish Graves' ophthalmopathy from Graves' hyperthyroidism and to predict progression to ophthalmopathy. The 85 to 100 discovery patients were randomly split 7:3 into training and test sets. General conclusions and limits of the study: No statistical method was used to predetermine the sample size, and group allocation was not hidden from the investigators. The 13-signature model separated ophthalmopathy from stable hyperthyroidism with approximately 85% sensitivity and approximately 81% specificity in cross-validation, and 80%/75% in the test set. In validation, the model predicted ophthalmopathy progression with 55% to 71% sensitivity and 72.22% specificity; fewer than 15 predicted patients were CT-confirmed with GO in a median of about 6.1 months. Most of the expanded thyroid clonotypes with a frequency above 0.001 were also detected in blood, and it was suggested that the thyroid immune response may be reflected by blood repertoires.

Patients with ophthalmopathy had moderately to severely active disease, with a Clinical Activity Score of 3 or more, a NOSPECS grade of 4 or more, and a disease duration of less than 3 months. Patients with other autoimmune diseases, uncontrolled infections, pregnancy or lactation were excluded. Clinical symptoms, serum thyroxine, TRAb, thyroid ultrasound and orbital computed tomography were used for diagnosis. Using Ficoll-Paque density gradient centrifugation, PBMCs were isolated from less than 13 ml of fresh peripheral blood. Trizol reagent was used to extract the total RNA, and its quality was then checked on an Agilent 2100 Bioanalyzer. The CDR3 numbers 17 residues from cysteine through phenylalanine. CDR3 DNA only is kept here, 51 bases in frame from base 1. Per the germline V gene, SGDLS is the CDR1 and YYNGEE is the CDR2. From V the trimming removes 0 bases and from J it removes 0 bases, while the gene matches leave 8 bases of the junction unaccounted for.

For repertoire sequencing, TCR beta CDR3 regions were amplified from RNA transcripts. The first round was an RT-PCR using HTBI primers with the Qiagen OneStep RT-PCR kit, and this first round was followed by a second-round multiplex PCR, then size selection and purification. The libraries underwent paired-end sequencing with 100 bp reads on an Illumina HiSeq2000. Concerning the study's data processing: Reads were processed with SOAPnuke, discarding reads with adapters, uncalled bases, mean Phred below 15, or no exact constant-primer or identifier match. High-quality paired reads were merged with COPE v1.2.5. Each unique nucleotide sequence was defined as a clonotype, and clonotypes were aligned to IMGT TRB V, D and J references with MiTCR v1.1. The analysis was limited to V-J combinations with a frequency above 0.0001, which together covered 99.2% of the repertoires. For each V-J combination, a TCR clonal expansion and chaos score was defined as F50 clonal expansion divided by the chaos observed in the TCRdist matrix. Welch's t-statistics and random forest were used to narrow the features down to 13 V-J combinations, which were then fed into a naive Bayes classifier. Thyroid-blood repertoire similarity was quantified with the Morisita-Horn index. The public reads were quality trimmed at Q25 with fastp and then assembled into clones with MiXCR by TCRdb, keeping productive beta chains. Entries that share a CDR3 protein sequence are merged under the most common genes and DNA. TCRdb, not the authors, supplied the V and J calls. Present in this sample are fewer than 600,000 distinct CDR3 sequences, over 13% of which were seen just once. The ten largest make up around 9.8% of the sample.

This clonotype appeared many times. Its antigen specificity is not known. No qualities accompany the bases; no much larger clone lies one base away. This receptor was identified in a woman under 40 with Graves' ophthalmopathy. Donor details come from another sample of the same person, matched by shared clones. Sequenced sample: blood. The rearranged segments are TRBV9 and TRBJ2-5, with 7 bases aligning to TRBD2. For the CDR3, the sequence is CASSVGPGGGYQETQYF. The bases read TGTGCCAGCAGCGTAGGTCCTGGCGGGGGATACCAAGAGACCCAGTACTTC.